This is a list of T cell receptor beta chains from one sample in a study of tumor and adjacent non-tumor tissue in lung cancer. TCRdb called the multiplex PCR reads again in MiXCR, with one record for every CDR3 protein. The sample includes more than 75,000 distinct CDR3 sequences, roughly 76% of them seen just once. The sequenced sample was lung tumor tissue. The receptor source for this set is a woman in her forties or fifties with non-small cell lung cancer. The CDR3 runs from the conserved cysteine through the conserved F or W. Clone size is stated in some rows and not others, as once, few, many or a class when expanded.

>TRBV6-1|NA
CASSSGIGRVNIQYF
>TRBV20-1|NA
CRARIPGLAGVGNEHFF
>TRBV5-5|once
CTSSSTGTENYGYAF
>TRBV10-3|NA
CAISDTNPYEQYF
>TRBV19|few
CASSQSGTGNQPQHF
>TRBV29-1|NA
CSSPTSGVSYNEQFF
>TRBV6-2/TRBV6-3|medium-sized
CASSSGLRGEQYF
>TRBV11-2|NA
CTSSFGLAGYDNQYF
>TRBV11-2|NA
CPSGLTCTNYGYTF
>TRBV12-3/TRBV12-4|NA
CASVKDREAFF
>TRBV14|NA
CASRLSLVGEQFF
>TRBV20-1|NA
CSASRLAGDSTYTQYF
>TRBV6-5|NA
CASSKRLAGGLPDTPYF
>TRBV6-1|NA
CASESLTGSFVDERFF
>TRBV6-5|NA
CASSPSTSGAQHF
>TRBV12-3/TRBV12-4|NA
CASSFHHAAVYTF